The clone carrying this T cell receptor beta chain has at least ten counts. Amplification of the TCR beta CDR3 regions used RNA transcripts (as template). RT-PCR with HTBI primers came first, then second-round multiplex PCR. Each CDR3 protein gets one entry after TCRdb re-called the multiplex PCR reads with MiXCR. The data contain about 640,000 distinct CDR3 sequences, about 40% of them singletons. The data belong to a study of Graves' ophthalmopathy and Graves' hyperthyroidism. Trimming stripped 12 bases from V and 9 bases from J, with 20 bases between. Germline lookup yields CDR1 KGHDR and CDR2 SFDVKD. The CDR3 sequence is 12 residues long. Ineligible for inclusion were patients with other autoimmune diseases, uncontrolled infections, pregnancy or lactation.

Specimen: peripheral blood. This receptor was obtained from an adult man with Graves' ophthalmopathy. The chain recombines TRBV24-1 with TRBJ2-7; tentatively, D is TRBD1 or TRBD2 (5 bases each). The CDR3 protein is CAPQGPLRGQYF. CDR3 coding DNA: TGTGCCCCCCAGGGACCTCTACGAGGGCAGTACTTC.